Following are 23 T cell receptor beta chains from one sample sequenced in a study of blood T cell repertoires in COVID-19. The table came from immunoSEQ multiplex PCR; TCRdb's copy has only in-frame clones and leaves some out. The sample includes some 300,000 clones, about nine tenths of them seen just once. Sequenced sample: peripheral blood. These receptors originate from a woman under 40 who had recovered from COVID-19.

The V call is TRBV7-9, the J call TRBJ1-6, with 11 bases lining up with TRBD1. The CDR3 is made up of 15 amino acids. Germline CDR1 and CDR2: SEHNR and FQNEAQ (reference sequence). V shed 5 bases and J 7 bases; nucleotides not matched to a gene: 4. The CDR3 region is CASSRTGGGNSPLHF. The CDR3 coding sequence is TGTGCCAGCAGCAGGACAGGGGGCGGCAATTCACCCCTCCACTTT.

The chain employs TRBV28 and TRBJ2-7; possibly TRBD2 for D (5 bases). CDR3 length: 12 residues. Trimming took 2 bases from V and 6 from J, leaving 8 bases between them. Germline assignment: CDR1 MDHEN and CDR2 SYDVKM. CDR3 bases: TGTGCCAGCAGTTTACGGGGTTCCGAGCAGTACTTC. Translation gives CASSLRGSEQYF.

This CDR3 reads CASTTGWLGPDENTEAFF. CDR3 nucleotide sequence: TGTGCCAGTACCACCGGTTGGTTGGGGCCGGACGAGAACACTGAAGCTTTCTTT. V is TRBV19 and J is TRBJ1-1, with a weak D call TRBD1 (5 bases). There are 18 residues in the CDR3. V was trimmed by 7 bases and J by 1 base, leaving 25 bases between them. In germline, CDR1 is LNHDA, CDR2 SQIVND (reference sequence).

In regard to this clone: Additional DNA sequences in this sample encode the identical CDR3. The gene calls are TRBV18 and TRBJ1-1, with 8 bases identical to TRBD1. The J segment lost 5 bases and the V segment lost 3 bases, leaving 2 bases of the junction unmatched. There are 13 residues in the CDR3. Germline CDR1 KGHSH, CDR2 LQKENI. Here the CDR3 DNA reads TGTGCCAGCTCACCCCGGACAGGGACTGAAGCTTTCTTT. This translates into CASSPRTGTEAFF.

A few counts support this clone. At the DNA level, this CDR3 is encoded by other sequences in the same sample as well. This chain connects TRBV4-3 to TRBJ1-6; 7 bases line up with TRBD1. Germline CDR1 LGHNA, CDR2 YSLEER. V was pared by 1 base and J by 7 bases, with 1 base of the junction left unmatched. The CDR3 is 14 amino acids. The chain's CDR3 is CASSQGTGNSPLHF. The CDR3 nucleotides read TGCGCCAGCAGCCAAGGGACAGGCAATTCACCCCTCCACTTT.

The chain recombines TRBV6-1 with TRBJ1-1; TRBD1 agrees at 10 bases. CDR1 is MNHNS, CDR2 SASEGT, per germline. The V gene end was trimmed by 2 bases and the J gene end by 1 base; junction bases not matched to a gene: 4. There are 16 residues in the CDR3. The CDR3 is CASSEYRTGGNTEAFF. In DNA, the CDR3 is TGTGCCAGCAGTGAATATCGGACAGGGGGGAACACTGAAGCTTTCTTT.

The chain links TRBV7-2 to TRBJ1-2, with 7 bases that match TRBD1. With V trimmed by 0 bases and J by 11 bases, 3 bases remained unmatched. CDR3 length: 12 residues. CDR1 is SGHTA and CDR2 is FQGNSA in the germline V gene. The CDR3 DNA is TGTGCCAGCAGCTTAGCGGACAGGTCGTACACCTTC. It yields the protein CASSLADRSYTF.

The chain employs TRBV4-1 and TRBJ1-2; D is possibly TRBD1 (6 bases). The V end was cut by 1 base, the J end by 8 bases, with 8 bases between. Per the germline V gene, CDR1 is MGHRA and CDR2 is YSYEKL. The CDR3 extends over 12 amino acids. The CDR3 loop reads CASSQGTGGYTF. Written as DNA, the CDR3 is TGCGCCAGCAGCCAAGGTACAGGGGGCTACACCTTC.

The rearrangement links TRBV19 to TRBJ1-1; a possible D gene is TRBD1 (6 bases). The CDR3 has 13 residues. Per the germline V gene, CDR1 is LNHDA and CDR2 is SQIVND (reference sequence). V was clipped by 5 bases and J by 2 bases, with 9 bases between them. The chain's CDR3 is CASSDRLNTEAFF. In DNA, the CDR3 is TGTGCCAGTAGTGACAGGTTAAACACTGAAGCTTTCTTT.

In regard to this clone: The sample contains more than one DNA sequence encoding this CDR3. The rearrangement uses TRBV2 and TRBJ1-1, with D tentatively TRBD1 (5 bases). This CDR3 contains 13 residues. Germline-derived CDR1 and CDR2 are SNHLY and FYNNEI. Trimming pared 4 bases from V and 1 base from J, leaving 7 bases between. As DNA, the CDR3 is TGTGCCAGCAGTGCCGACAGGAACACTGAAGCTTTCTTT. It specifies CASSADRNTEAFF.

This chain joins TRBV5-1 and TRBJ2-5; D is possibly TRBD2 (5 bases). This CDR3 comprises 16 residues. Trimming stripped 2 bases from V and 2 bases from J, with 16 bases between. Germline V gene lookup returns CDR1 SGHRS and CDR2 YFSETQ. The DNA of the CDR3 is TGCGCCAGCAGCTTCTCCATTACTAGTTTACAAGAGACCCAGTACTTC. Its translation: CASSFSITSLQETQYF.

The chain employs TRBV19 and TRBJ1-5; D may be TRBD1 (6 bases). V dropped 5 bases and J dropped 1 base, with 18 bases sitting between them. CDR1 is LNHDA, CDR2 SQIVND, per germline (reference sequence). The CDR3 totals 17 residues. Here the CDR3 DNA reads TGTGCCAGTAGTCTTAGAGGGACATGGAGGAGCAATCAGCCCCAGCATTTT. Its protein is CASSLRGTWRSNQPQHF.

V gene TRBV4-3 combines with J gene TRBJ2-5; TRBD2 matches 11 bases. CDR3 length: 17 amino acids. Germline CDR1 reads LGHNA; CDR2 reads YSLEER. V shed 3 bases and J 7 bases; nucleotides not matched to a gene: 13. For the CDR3, the DNA is TGCGCCAGCAGCCAGTTACTAGCGGGGGCCCCCCCAGGGACCCAGTACTTC. Translating it yields CASSQLLAGAPPGTQYF.

This clone was observed a handful of times. A junction boundary mismatches the germline segment, possibly from a read error. The V and J genes are TRBV6-5 and TRBJ1-6; 7 positions match TRBD1. Looked up from germline, CDR1 is MNHEY and CDR2 is SVGAGI. The CDR3 spans 15 residues. CDR3 coding DNA: TGTGCCAGCACTTACTCGACAGGGTCTAATTCACCCCTCCACTTT. This translates into CASTYSTGSNSPLHF.

The chain carries TRBV24-1 and TRBJ1-5, with 9 bases matching TRBD1. This CDR3 comprises 17 residues. Germline V gene data show CDR1 as KGHDR and CDR2 as SFDVKD. V was pared by 2 bases and J by 6 bases, with 10 bases of the junction left unmatched. The CDR3 region has the DNA TGTGCCACCAGTGATTCAGGCGGGACAGGGATAGGTCAGCCCCAGCATTTT. It specifies CATSDSGGTGIGQPQHF.

V usage is TRBV27 and J usage is TRBJ1-2; D not certain. The CDR3 sequence is 13 residues long. Per the germline V gene, CDR1 is MNHEY and CDR2 is SMNVEV (reference sequence). Trimming took 1 base from V and 2 from J, leaving 5 bases between them. The CDR3 coding sequence is TGTGCCAGCAGTTTATTTCGGAACTATGGCTACACCTTC. This encodes CASSLFRNYGYTF.

This chain uses TRBV3-1 (or the pseudogene TRBV3-2) with TRBJ1-6; 9 bases are shared with TRBD1. The germline gives CDR1 LGHDT, CDR2 YNNKEL (reference sequence). J lost 2 bases, V lost 3 bases, and 5 bases had no gene match. This CDR3 contains 17 residues. CDR3 nucleotide sequence: TGTGCCAGCAGCCACAAGACAGGGGGAACCTATAATTCACCCCTCCACTTT. Its protein is CASSHKTGGTYNSPLHF.

This clone was seen a single time. The rearrangement joins TRBV3-1 (or the pseudogene TRBV3-2) to TRBJ2-2; tentative D call: TRBD1 (5 bases). V lost 3 bases, J lost 2 bases, and 7 bases lay in between. The CDR3 totals 14 residues. Germline V gene data show CDR1 as LGHDT and CDR2 as YNNKEL (reference sequence). CDR3 residues: CASSQWTNTGELFF. Written as DNA, the CDR3 is TGTGCCAGCAGCCAGTGGACAAACACCGGGGAGCTGTTTTTT.

V and J are TRBV2 and TRBJ1-1; D is undetermined. Trimming removed 4 bases at V and 0 bases at J, with 9 bases between. Germline-derived CDR1 and CDR2 are SNHLY and FYNNEI. The CDR3 contains 14 residues. The CDR3 DNA is TGTGCCAGCAGTGTTCACCGGTTGAACACTGAAGCTTTCTTT. Its translation: CASSVHRLNTEAFF.

CDR3 residues: CASSLGGEAGYGYTF. CDR3 bases: TGTGCCAGCAGCTTAGGTGGGGAGGCTGGCTATGGCTACACCTTC. The J gene is TRBJ1-2, the V gene TRBV13; D uncertain. Trimming took 0 bases from V and 4 from J, leaving 12 bases between them. Per the germline V gene, CDR1 is PRHDT and CDR2 is FYEKMQ (reference sequence). CDR3 length: 15 residues.

This chain joins TRBV27 and TRBJ1-1; 7 nucleotides agree with TRBD1. The CDR3 spans 15 residues. J was trimmed by 1 base and V by 7 bases; bases with no gene match: 9. Per the germline V gene, CDR1 is MNHEY and CDR2 is SMNVEV (reference sequence). The CDR3 DNA follows: TGTGCCAGCATCCGAGCCGGGACAGCGAACACTGAAGCTTTCTTT. The encoded protein is CASIRAGTANTEAFF.

The chain combines TRBV19 with TRBJ2-7; unclear D gene. The V and J ends lost 6 bases and 4 bases respectively, with 16 bases between them. Per the germline V gene, CDR1 is LNHDA and CDR2 is SQIVND (reference sequence). The CDR3 has 14 amino acids. The CDR3 loop reads CASSPGPGGYEQYF. The CDR3 nucleotides read TGTGCCAGTAGCCCTGGCCCAGGTGGGTACGAGCAGTACTTC. Variable domain in full (rest from reference TRBV19 and TRBJ2-7): DGGITQSPKYLFRKEGQNVTLSCEQNLNHDAMYWYRQDPGQGLRLIYYSQIVNDFQKGDIAEGYSVSREKKESFPLTVTSAQKNPTAFYLCASSPGPGGYEQYFGPGTRLTVT.

This chain connects TRBV12-3 or TRBV12-4 to TRBJ2-4; D possibly corresponds to TRBD2 (6 bases). This CDR3 region has 13 residues. V shed 8 bases and J shed 5 bases, with 13 bases lying between them. The CDR3 protein is CASGSWGENIQYF. The CDR3 DNA reads TGTGCCAGCGGTTCATGGGGGGAAAACATTCAGTACTTC.